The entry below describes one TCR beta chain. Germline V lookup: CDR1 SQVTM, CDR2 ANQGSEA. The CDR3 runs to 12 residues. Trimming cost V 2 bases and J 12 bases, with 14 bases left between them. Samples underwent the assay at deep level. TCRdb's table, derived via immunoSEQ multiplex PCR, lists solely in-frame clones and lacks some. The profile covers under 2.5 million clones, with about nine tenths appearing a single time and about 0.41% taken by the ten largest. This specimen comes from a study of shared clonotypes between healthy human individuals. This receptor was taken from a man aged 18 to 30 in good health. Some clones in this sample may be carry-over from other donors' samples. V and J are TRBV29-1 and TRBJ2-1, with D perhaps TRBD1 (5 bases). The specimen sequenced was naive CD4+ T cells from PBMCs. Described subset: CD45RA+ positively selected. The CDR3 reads CSVEHRPLGQFF. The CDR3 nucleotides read TGCAGCGTTGAACACAGGCCCCTTGGGCAGTTCTTC.